The 21 T cell receptor beta chains below were found in one sample sequenced in a study of CD8 T cells in ankylosing spondylitis. Each CDR3 protein is one row after TCRdb ran MiXCR on the 5' RACE reads. The sample carries about 260,000 distinct CDR3 sequences, roughly 20% recorded once. The sequenced sample consisted of blood, either unsorted or a sorted T cell fraction (not recorded which). These receptors came from a male donor with ankylosing spondylitis or in good health (not recorded which).

The V and J genes are TRBV28 and TRBJ1-3; 7 bases fit TRBD1. The V and J ends lost 5 bases and 3 bases, in that order; junction bases with no gene match: 10. The germline gives CDR1 MDHEN, CDR2 SYDVKM. The CDR3 is 16 amino acids. This chain's CDR3 is CASSPGQGGFGNTIYF. The CDR3 DNA is TGTGCCAGCAGTCCCGGGCAGGGGGGTTTTGGAAACACCATATATTTT.

The rearrangement uses TRBV5-1 and TRBJ2-2, with D perhaps TRBD1 (5 bases). The CDR3 is 15 residues long. Looked up from germline, CDR1 is SGHRS and CDR2 is YFSETQ. V was cut by 0 bases and J by 3 bases, with 9 bases left in between. The CDR3 spells CASSLAIQDTGELFF. The CDR3 DNA reads as TGCGCCAGCAGCTTGGCTATACAGGACACCGGGGAGCTGTTTTTT.

The chain joins TRBV20-1 to TRBJ2-3, with TRBD1 identical over 7 bases. The V segment lost 3 bases and the J segment 9 bases; nucleotides outside the gene matches: 12. CDR3 length: 14 residues. CDR1 is DFQATT and CDR2 is SNEGSKA in the germline V gene (reference sequence). CDR3: CSASGDRTLLTQYF. The CDR3 nucleotides read TGCAGTGCTAGCGGGGACAGAACCTTGTTGACGCAGTATTTT.

This clonotype occurred a few times. This chain joins TRBV5-1 and TRBJ1-5; D may be TRBD1 (6 bases). Germline CDR1 reads SGHRS; CDR2 reads YFSETQ. CDR3 length: 13 residues. Trimming removed 4 bases at V and 5 bases at J, with 10 bases between. The CDR3 nucleotides read TGCGCCAGCAGCCCGGACAGTGATCAGCCCCAGCATTTT. Protein: CASSPDSDQPQHF.

At least ten counts were recorded for this clonotype. The rearrangement joins TRBV5-5 to TRBJ2-2; 9 nucleotides align to TRBD1. The CDR3 is 16 amino acids. Germline values: CDR1 SGHKS, CDR2 YYEKEE (reference sequence). V was pared by 2 bases and J by 4 bases, with 6 bases of the junction left unmatched. The CDR3 DNA reads as TGTGCCAGCAGCTTAACAGGGGGCGCCGGCACCGGGGAGCTGTTTTTT. This translates into CASSLTGGAGTGELFF.

The chain links TRBV11-2 to TRBJ2-3; D gene uncertain. The germline gives CDR1 SGHAT, CDR2 FQNNGV. The V end was cut by 3 bases, the J end by 4 bases, with 11 bases between. The CDR3 sequence is 14 residues long. The CDR3: CASSFWVMADTQYF. CDR3 nucleotides: TGTGCCAGCAGCTTCTGGGTGATGGCAGATACGCAGTATTTT.

This clonotype was observed a handful of times. This chain uses TRBV9 with TRBJ2-5, with TRBD2 as a possible D gene (5 bases). Trimming cost V 0 bases and J 1 base, with 10 bases left between them. Germline V gene data show CDR1 as SGDLS and CDR2 as YYNGEE. The CDR3 is made up of 15 amino acids. As DNA, the CDR3 is TGTGCCAGCAGCGTAGCATCGGGGATCCAAGAGACCCAGTACTTC. Translating it yields CASSVASGIQETQYF.

This clonotype was seen only a few times. The chain recombines TRBV9 with TRBJ2-3; 13 bases align to TRBD2. The CDR3 contains 17 residues. V lost 4 bases and J lost 4; bases outside the gene matches: 9. The germline V gene encodes CDR1 SGDLS and CDR2 YYNGEE. The CDR3, as DNA: TGTGCCAGCAGCCCGCAGGGACTAGCGGGGACCGCAGATACGCAGTATTTT. Protein: CASSPQGLAGTADTQYF.

The table lists this clonotype with many counts. CDR3: CASSYGGSNQPQHF. For the CDR3, the DNA is TGTGCCAGCAGTTACGGGGGGAGCAATCAGCCCCAGCATTTT. This rearrangement joins TRBV6-5 to TRBJ1-5, with TRBD1 as a possible D gene (5 bases). Germline V gene lookup returns CDR1 MNHEY and CDR2 SVGAGI. Between the trimmed V and J ends, which lost 2 bases and 1 base, there was a span of 6 bases. This CDR3 has 14 residues.

The gene calls are TRBV7-3 and TRBJ2-3; 8 bases are shared with TRBD2. Germline CDR1 reads SGHTA; CDR2 reads FQGTGA. With 5 bases clipped from V and 6 bases from J, the junction kept 10 bases outside the gene matches. The CDR3 spans 15 residues. In DNA, the CDR3 is TGTGCCAGCAGCCGGAGGAGCGGGAGAGATGATACGCAGTATTTT. Its translation: CASSRRSGRDDTQYF. Full variable domain (remainder filled in from reference TRBV7-3 and TRBJ2-3): GAGVSQTPSNKVTEKGKYVELRCDPISGHTALYWYRQSLGQGPEFLIYFQGTGAADDSGLPNDRFFAVRPEGSVSTLKIQRTERGDSAVYLCASSRRSGRDDTQYFGPGTRLTVL.

This clonotype was counted many times. The CDR3 DNA sequence: TGCAGCGTCGCCGGGACAGGGAGGCGCACTGAAGCTTTCTTT. Its translation: CSVAGTGRRTEAFF. This chain links TRBV29-1 with TRBJ1-1, with 9 bases that match TRBD1. The CDR3 loop spans 14 amino acids. Germline CDR1 SQVTM, CDR2 ANQGSEA. V dropped 6 bases and J dropped 4; count of bases not matched to a gene: 9.

This clonotype showed up just a few times. The CDR3 spells CSYHAGVGETQYF. The CDR3 DNA sequence: TGCAGCTACCATGCAGGGGTAGGAGAGACCCAGTACTTC. V usage is TRBV29-1 and J usage is TRBJ2-5; D might be TRBD1 (6 bases). Trimming cost V 8 bases and J 4 bases, with 17 bases left between them. CDR1 and CDR2 from the germline V gene are SQVTM and ANQGSEA. CDR3 length: 13 residues.

The J gene is TRBJ2-4, the V gene TRBV3-1; 7 bases match TRBD2. The CDR3 covers 14 residues. With V trimmed by 0 bases and J by 6 bases, 2 bases remained unmatched. Germline V gene data show CDR1 as LGHDT and CDR2 as YNNKEL (reference sequence). Here the CDR3 DNA reads TGTGCCAGCAGCCAAGACACGGGAGGAAACATTCAGTACTTC. Translation gives CASSQDTGGNIQYF.

This clonotype was recorded a few times. The V and J genes are TRBV10-3 and TRBJ2-5; unclear D gene. The CDR3 is 13 residues long. V lost 3 bases and J lost 5, with 10 bases in between. CDR1 and CDR2 from the germline V gene are ENHRY and SYGVKD. CDR3 nucleotide sequence: TGTGCCATCAGTGACAGTCCGTTTGAGACCCAGTACTTC. This codes for CAISDSPFETQYF.

The genes are TRBV11-1 and TRBJ2-6, with D perhaps matching TRBD1 or TRBD2 (5 bases each). The V gene's germline CDR1 is SGHAT and CDR2 FQDESV (reference sequence). The CDR3 contains 17 residues. Trimming removed 4 bases from V and 1 base from J, with 14 bases in between. CDR3 sequence (DNA): TGTGCCAGCAGCTCCGGGACGGGGACGTCTGGGGCCAACGTCCTGACTTTC. Translating gives CASSSGTGTSGANVLTF.

This sequence joins TRBV29-1 and TRBJ2-1; 8 bases align to TRBD2. CDR3 length equals 17 residues. CDR1 is SQVTM and CDR2 is ANQGSEA in the germline V gene. The V segment lost 5 bases and the J segment 8 bases; nucleotides outside the gene matches: 20. The CDR3 is CSVLGVFGGRKDDEQFF. CDR3 in DNA: TGCAGCGTTTTGGGGGTGTTTGGCGGGAGGAAAGACGATGAGCAGTTCTTC.

The chain combines TRBV27 with TRBJ2-1; 9 nucleotides align to TRBD2. Germline CDR1 MNHEY, CDR2 SMNVEV (reference sequence). With 5 bases clipped from V and 5 bases from J, the junction kept 7 bases outside the gene matches. The CDR3 has 15 residues. In nucleotides, the CDR3 is TGTGCCAGCAGTCCCCGCTTAGCGGGGGACAATGAGCAGTTCTTC. Protein: CASSPRLAGDNEQFF.

This sequence joins TRBV7-2 and TRBJ1-2; the D is unclear. Trimming shortened V by 5 bases and J by 8 bases, and 12 bases separated the two germline ends. The CDR3 runs to 12 residues. CDR1 and CDR2 from the germline V gene are SGHTA and FQGNSA. The CDR3 here is CASSLQVGGYTF. CDR3 nucleotides: TGTGCCAGCAGCCTTCAGGTTGGCGGCTACACCTTC.

The chain carries TRBV5-1 and TRBJ2-2; 8 bases are a match to TRBD1. The J segment lost 3 bases and the V segment lost 4 bases, leaving 5 bases of the junction unmatched. The CDR3 spans 15 residues. Per the germline V gene, CDR1 is SGHRS and CDR2 is YFSETQ. The CDR3 here is CASSVLQGDTGELFF. CDR3 DNA: TGCGCCAGCAGCGTTCTACAGGGGGACACCGGGGAGCTGTTTTTT.

This clonotype was seen ten or more times. The chain combines TRBV5-1 with TRBJ1-1; the D is unclear. This CDR3 has 14 amino acids. Trimming cost V 0 bases and J 5 bases, with 11 bases left between them. Per the germline V gene, CDR1 is SGHRS and CDR2 is YFSETQ. The CDR3 sequence is CASSLADIGTEAFF. The CDR3 DNA follows: TGCGCCAGCAGCTTGGCCGACATTGGGACTGAAGCTTTCTTT. Filled out from reference TRBV5-1 and TRBJ1-1, the complete variable domain reads KAGVTQTPRYLIKTRGQQVTLSCSPISGHRSVSWYQQTPGQGLQFLFEYFSETQRNKGNFPGRFSGRQFSNSRSEMNVSTLELGDSALYLCASSLADIGTEAFFGQGTRLTVV.

The J gene is TRBJ2-5, the V gene TRBV7-2, with TRBD1 matching 7 bases. The CDR3 consists of 15 residues. The germline gives CDR1 SGHTA, CDR2 FQGNSA. V dropped 6 bases and J dropped 1; count of bases not matched to a gene: 8. The CDR3, as DNA: TGTGCCAGCAGTACATCGGGACAGTTCCAAGAGACCCAGTACTTC. Amino acid sequence: CASSTSGQFQETQYF. The entire variable domain, with the rest obtained from reference TRBV7-2 and TRBJ2-5, is as follows: GAGVSQSPSNKVTEKGKDVELRCDPISGHTALYWYRQSLGQGLEFLIYFQGNSAPDKSGLPSDRFSAERTGGSVSTLTIQRTQQEDSAVYLCASSTSGQFQETQYFGPGTRLLVL.